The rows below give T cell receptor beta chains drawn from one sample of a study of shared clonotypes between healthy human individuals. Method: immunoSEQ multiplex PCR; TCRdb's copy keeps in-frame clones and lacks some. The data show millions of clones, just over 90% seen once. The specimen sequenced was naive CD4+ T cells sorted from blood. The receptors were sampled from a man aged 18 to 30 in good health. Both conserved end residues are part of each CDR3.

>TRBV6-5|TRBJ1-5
CASRLQGANQPQHF
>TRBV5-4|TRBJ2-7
CASSLTPGQGFEQYF
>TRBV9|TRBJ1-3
CASSVGGYAGNTIYF
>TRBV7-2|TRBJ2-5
CASSLAGVQETQYF
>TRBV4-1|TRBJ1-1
CASSQVATVNTEAFF
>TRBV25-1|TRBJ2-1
CASSETGPSYNEQFF
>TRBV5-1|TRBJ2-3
CASSSPSGKSTDTQYF
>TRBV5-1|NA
CASSLDGTSYEQYF
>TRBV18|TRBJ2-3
CASSPGQGNTDTQYF
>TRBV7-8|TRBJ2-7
CASSQRDGGTEQYF
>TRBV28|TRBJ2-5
CASLFRLAGGQETQYF
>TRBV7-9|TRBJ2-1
CASSLGQSGQFF
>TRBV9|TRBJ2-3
CASSVESDTQYF
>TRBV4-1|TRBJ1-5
CASSQEVDRDQPQHF